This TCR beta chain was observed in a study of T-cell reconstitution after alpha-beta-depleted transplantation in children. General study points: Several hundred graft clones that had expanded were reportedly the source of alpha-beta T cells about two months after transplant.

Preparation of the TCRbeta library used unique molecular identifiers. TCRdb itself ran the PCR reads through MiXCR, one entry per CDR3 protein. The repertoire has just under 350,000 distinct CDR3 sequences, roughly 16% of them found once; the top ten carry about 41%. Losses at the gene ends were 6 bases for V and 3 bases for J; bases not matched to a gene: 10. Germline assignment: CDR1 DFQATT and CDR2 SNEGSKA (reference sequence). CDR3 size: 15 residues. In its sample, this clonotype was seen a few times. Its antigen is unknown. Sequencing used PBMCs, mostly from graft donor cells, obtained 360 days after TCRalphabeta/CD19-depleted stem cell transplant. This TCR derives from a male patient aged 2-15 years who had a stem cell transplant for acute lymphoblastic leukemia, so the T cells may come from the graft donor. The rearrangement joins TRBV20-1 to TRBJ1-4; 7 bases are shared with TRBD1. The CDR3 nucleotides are TGCAGTGCCAACAGGGGAGGGCTGGCTAATGAAAAACTGTTTTTT. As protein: CSANRGGLANEKLFF.